This TCR beta chain is from a study of shared clonotypes between healthy human individuals. A word on this clone: Its antigen is not known.

Naive CD8 isolation took CD45RO-negative cells positively selected for CCR7 and excluded terminally differentiated effector memory CD45RA+ cells. Healthy adults negative for HIV, lacking recent acute infections or vaccinations, served as donors. Germline V gives CDR1 ENHRY, CDR2 SYGVKD. This CDR3 has 16 residues. After removal of 0 bases from V and 4 bases from J, the junction contained 3 bases not matched to a gene. Method: immunoSEQ multiplex PCR; TCRdb's copy keeps in-frame clones and lacks some. The table has some 2,000,000 clones, 85% to 95% seen once. Study results and caveats: The diversity represented, both genetic and in exposure history, was limited by few donors. It was anticipated that sequencing depth would influence how many clonotypes donors shared.

The TCR originated in a man younger than 35 in good health. Material for sequencing was naive CD8+ T cells sorted from blood. This chain uses TRBV10-3 with TRBJ2-3; 11 bases map to TRBD2. The CDR3 nucleotides read TGTGCCATCAGTGAGTCACTAGCGGGAGAGGCAGATACGCAGTATTTT. Translation: CAISESLAGEADTQYF.